The next 5 T cell receptor beta chains were all read from a single sample in a study of CD8 T cells in ankylosing spondylitis. MiXCR, run by TCRdb on the 5' RACE reads, gives a single entry per CDR3 protein. The data contain 26,000 or so distinct CDR3 sequences, 6.5% to 9% of them singletons. Input material: blood. The receptors derive from a male donor with ankylosing spondylitis or in good health (not recorded which).

The count of this clonotype is one. The V gene is TRBV28, the J gene TRBJ2-1; unclear D gene. Trimming stripped 2 bases from V and 8 bases from J, with 7 bases between. The CDR3 sequence is 12 residues long. Germline V gene sequence: CDR1 MDHEN, CDR2 SYDVKM. The CDR3 spells CASSLDGDEQFF. The CDR3 DNA reads as TGTGCCAGCAGTTTAGATGGGGATGAGCAGTTCTTC. Combining the CDR3 with reference TRBV28 and TRBJ2-1 gives the whole variable domain DVKVTQSSRYLVKRTGEKVFLECVQDMDHENMFWYRQDPGLGLRLIYFSYDVKMKEKGDIPEGYSVSREKKERFSLILESASTNQTSMYLCASSLDGDEQFFGPGTRLTVL.

This clonotype came up a few times. The chain uses TRBV29-1 and TRBJ2-1; D possibly matches TRBD1 or TRBD2 (5 bases each). This CDR3 is built from 12 residues. Germline CDR1 and CDR2: SQVTM and ANQGSEA. Trimming removed 7 bases from V and 6 bases from J, with 13 bases in between. As DNA, the CDR3 is TGCAGCGGTCAGAGGGGTGGCAATGAGCAGTTCTTC. Translated, it gives CSGQRGGNEQFF.

There are many counts of this clonotype. The junction and the germline gene differ at one end; a read error may be behind it. The chain couples TRBV24-1 to TRBJ2-1, with no clear D. The CDR3 extends over 11 amino acids. From germline, CDR1 is KGHDR and CDR2 SFDVKD. CDR3 DNA: TGTGCCACCAGTGCCTACAATGAGCAGCTCTTC. This translates into CATSAYNEQLF.

The chain employs TRBV4-3 and TRBJ2-3; maybe TRBD1 (6 bases). The germline gives CDR1 LGHNA, CDR2 YSLEER. Trimming pared 1 base from V and 5 bases from J, leaving 19 bases between. CDR3 length: 17 amino acids. CDR3 in amino acids: CASSQVSQGSRVDTQYF. DNA for the CDR3: TGCGCCAGCAGCCAAGTTTCCCAGGGGTCGCGGGTAGATACGCAGTATTTT.

The rearrangement links TRBV7-9 to TRBJ2-1, with 8 bases identical to TRBD1. V was clipped by 4 bases and J by 4 bases; unmatched bases: 6. Per germline, CDR1 SEHNR and CDR2 FQNEAQ (reference sequence). CDR3 length: 15 residues. Written as DNA, the CDR3 is TGTGCCAGCAGCTCCCAGGGGGCCGCTTACAATGAGCAGTTCTTC. Translation gives CASSSQGAAYNEQFF. Full variable domain (outside the CDR3, taken from reference TRBV7-9 and TRBJ2-1): DTGVSQNPRHKITKRGQNVTFRCDPISEHNRLYWYRQTLGQGPEFLTYFQNEAQLEKSRLLSDRFSAERPKGSFSTLEIQRTEQGDSAMYLCASSSQGAAYNEQFFGPGTRLTVL.